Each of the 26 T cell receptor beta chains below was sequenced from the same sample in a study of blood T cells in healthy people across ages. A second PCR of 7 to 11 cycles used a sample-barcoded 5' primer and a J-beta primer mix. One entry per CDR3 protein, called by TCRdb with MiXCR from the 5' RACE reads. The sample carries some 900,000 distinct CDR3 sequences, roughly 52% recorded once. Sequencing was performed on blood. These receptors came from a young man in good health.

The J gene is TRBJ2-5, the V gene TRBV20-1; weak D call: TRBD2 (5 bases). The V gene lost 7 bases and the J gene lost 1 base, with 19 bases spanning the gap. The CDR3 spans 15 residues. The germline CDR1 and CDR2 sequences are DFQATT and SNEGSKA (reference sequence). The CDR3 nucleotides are TGCAGTGTCAAACCGGGGTCAGGTCTCCAAGAGACCCAGTACTTC. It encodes CSVKPGSGLQETQYF.

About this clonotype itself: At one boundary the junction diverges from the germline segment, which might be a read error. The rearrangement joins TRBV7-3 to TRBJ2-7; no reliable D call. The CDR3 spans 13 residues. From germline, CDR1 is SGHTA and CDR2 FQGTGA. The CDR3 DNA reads TGTGCCAGCAGCTTAGCCGGTTCCTACGGGCAGTACTTC. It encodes CASSLAGSYGQYF.

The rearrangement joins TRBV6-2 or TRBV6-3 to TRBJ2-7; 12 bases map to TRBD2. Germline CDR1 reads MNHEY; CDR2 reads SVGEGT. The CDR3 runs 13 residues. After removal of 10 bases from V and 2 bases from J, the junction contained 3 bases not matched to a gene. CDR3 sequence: CATRLAGAYEQYF. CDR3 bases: TGTGCCACCCGACTAGCGGGAGCCTACGAGCAGTACTTC.

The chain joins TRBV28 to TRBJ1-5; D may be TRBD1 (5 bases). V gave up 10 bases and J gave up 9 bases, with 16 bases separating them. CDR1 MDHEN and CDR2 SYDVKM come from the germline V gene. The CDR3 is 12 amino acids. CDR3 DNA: TGTGCCACCGGCGACAGTTACTGGCCCCAGCATTTT. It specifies CATGDSYWPQHF.

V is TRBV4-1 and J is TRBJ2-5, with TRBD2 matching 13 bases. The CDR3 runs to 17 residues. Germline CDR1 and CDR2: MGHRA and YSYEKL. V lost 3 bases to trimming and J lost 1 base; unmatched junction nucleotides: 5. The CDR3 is CASSQTSGGPPQETQYF. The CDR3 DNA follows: TGCGCCAGCAGCCAGACTAGCGGGGGGCCGCCCCAAGAGACCCAGTACTTC.

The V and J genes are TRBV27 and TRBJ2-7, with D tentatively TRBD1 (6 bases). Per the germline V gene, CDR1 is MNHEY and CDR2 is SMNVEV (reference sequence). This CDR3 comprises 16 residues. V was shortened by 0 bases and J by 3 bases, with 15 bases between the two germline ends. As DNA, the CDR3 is TGTGCCAGCAGTTTATCATATGGCCAGGGGAGCTACGAGCAGTACTTC. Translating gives CASSLSYGQGSYEQYF.

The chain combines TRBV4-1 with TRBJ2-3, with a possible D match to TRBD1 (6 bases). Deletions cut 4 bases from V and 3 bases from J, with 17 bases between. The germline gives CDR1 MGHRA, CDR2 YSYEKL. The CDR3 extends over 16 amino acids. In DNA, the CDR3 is TGCGCCAGCAGCCTGATATGGGGGCAGGGAACAGATACGCAGTATTTT. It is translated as CASSLIWGQGTDTQYF.

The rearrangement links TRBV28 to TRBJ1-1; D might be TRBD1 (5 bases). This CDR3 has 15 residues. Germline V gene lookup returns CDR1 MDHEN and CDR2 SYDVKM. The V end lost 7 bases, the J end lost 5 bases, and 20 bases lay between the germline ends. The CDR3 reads CASTTTGGGGTEAFF. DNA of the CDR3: TGTGCCAGCACTACAACTGGGGGGGGAGGTACTGAAGCTTTCTTT.

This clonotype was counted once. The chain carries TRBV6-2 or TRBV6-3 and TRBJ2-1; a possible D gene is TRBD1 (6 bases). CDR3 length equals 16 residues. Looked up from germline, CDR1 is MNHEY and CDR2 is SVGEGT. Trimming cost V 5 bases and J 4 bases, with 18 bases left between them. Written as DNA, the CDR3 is TGTGCCAGCAGTAGGGGGAAGGGTTCTGTATACAATGAGCAGTTCTTC. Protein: CASSRGKGSVYNEQFF.

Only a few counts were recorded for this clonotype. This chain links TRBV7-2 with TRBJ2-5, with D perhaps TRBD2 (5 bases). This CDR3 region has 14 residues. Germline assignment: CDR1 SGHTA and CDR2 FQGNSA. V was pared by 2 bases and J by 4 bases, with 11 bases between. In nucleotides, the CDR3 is TGTGCCAGCAGCTTACGCCGCGGGTCAGAGACCCAGTACTTC. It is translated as CASSLRRGSETQYF. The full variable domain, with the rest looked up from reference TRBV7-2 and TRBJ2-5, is GAGVSQSPSNKVTEKGKDVELRCDPISGHTALYWYRQSLGQGLEFLIYFQGNSAPDKSGLPSDRFSAERTGGSVSTLTIQRTQQEDSAVYLCASSLRRGSETQYFGPGTRLLVL.

The CDR3 DNA is TGTGCCAGCAGCCCCGAAGGGGGCCCAAACATCGAGCAGTACTTC. It specifies CASSPEGGPNIEQYF. V and J are TRBV11-3 and TRBJ2-7; 7 nucleotides agree with TRBD1. The junction had 13 bases not matched to a gene; V was cut back by 5 bases and J by 6 bases. Germline-derived CDR1 and CDR2 are SGHNT and YENEEA. The CDR3 length is 15 residues.

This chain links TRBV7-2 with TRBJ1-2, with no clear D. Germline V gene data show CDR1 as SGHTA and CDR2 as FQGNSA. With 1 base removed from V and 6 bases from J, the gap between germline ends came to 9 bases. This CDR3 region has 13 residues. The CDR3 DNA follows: TGTGCCAGCAGCTTAGGGGCGGCCGATGGCTACACCTTC. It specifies CASSLGAADGYTF.

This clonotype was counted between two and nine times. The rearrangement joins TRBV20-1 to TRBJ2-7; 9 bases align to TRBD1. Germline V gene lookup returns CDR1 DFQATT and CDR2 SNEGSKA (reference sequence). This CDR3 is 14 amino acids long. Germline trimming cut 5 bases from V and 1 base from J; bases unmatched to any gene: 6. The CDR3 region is CSARSGTGSYEQYF. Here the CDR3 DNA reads TGCAGTGCTCGAAGCGGGACAGGGTCCTACGAGCAGTACTTC.

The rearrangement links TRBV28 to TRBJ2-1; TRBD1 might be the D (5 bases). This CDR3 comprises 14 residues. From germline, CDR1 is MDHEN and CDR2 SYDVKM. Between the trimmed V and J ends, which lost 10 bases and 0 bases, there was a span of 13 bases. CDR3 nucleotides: TGTGCCACCAAGGACACATCCTCCTACAATGAGCAGTTCTTC. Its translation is CATKDTSSYNEQFF.

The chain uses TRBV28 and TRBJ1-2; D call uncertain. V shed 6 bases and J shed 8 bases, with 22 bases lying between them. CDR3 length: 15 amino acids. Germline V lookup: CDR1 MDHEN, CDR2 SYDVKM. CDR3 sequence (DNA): TGTGCCAGCAGCCCGCAAAAGAGAAGCTTCGGCGGCTACACCTTC. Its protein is CASSPQKRSFGGYTF.

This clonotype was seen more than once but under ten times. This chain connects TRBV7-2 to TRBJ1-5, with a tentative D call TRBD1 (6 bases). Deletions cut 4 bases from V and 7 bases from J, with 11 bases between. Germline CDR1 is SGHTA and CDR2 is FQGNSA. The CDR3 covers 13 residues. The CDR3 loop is CASSWTQGQPQHF. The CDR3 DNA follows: TGTGCCAGCAGCTGGACACAGGGCCAGCCCCAGCATTTT.

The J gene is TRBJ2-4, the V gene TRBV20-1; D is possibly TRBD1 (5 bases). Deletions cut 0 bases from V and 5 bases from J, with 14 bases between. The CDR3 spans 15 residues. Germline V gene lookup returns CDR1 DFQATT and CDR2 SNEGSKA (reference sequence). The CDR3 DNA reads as TGCAGTGCTAGAGATGGAGCGTGGGGCGAAAACATTCAGTACTTC. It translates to CSARDGAWGENIQYF.

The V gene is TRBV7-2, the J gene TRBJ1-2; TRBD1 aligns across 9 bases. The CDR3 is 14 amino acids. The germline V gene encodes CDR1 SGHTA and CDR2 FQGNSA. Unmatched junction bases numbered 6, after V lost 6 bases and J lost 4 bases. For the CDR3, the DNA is TGTGCCAGCAGGTTTGGACAGGGGACCTATGGCTACACCTTC. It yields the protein CASRFGQGTYGYTF.

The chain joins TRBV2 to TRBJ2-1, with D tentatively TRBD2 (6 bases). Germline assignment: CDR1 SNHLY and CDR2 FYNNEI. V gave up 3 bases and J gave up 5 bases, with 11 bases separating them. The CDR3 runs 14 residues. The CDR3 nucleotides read TGTGCCAGCAGTGAGACTCGCGGGAACAATGAGCAGTTCTTC. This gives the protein CASSETRGNNEQFF.

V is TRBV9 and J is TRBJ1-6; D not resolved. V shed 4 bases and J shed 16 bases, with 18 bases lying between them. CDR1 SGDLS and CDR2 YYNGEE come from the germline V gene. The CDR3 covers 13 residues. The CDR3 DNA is TGTGCCAGCAGCCTAGGGAGGAAGTCGCCTCTCCACTTT. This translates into CASSLGRKSPLHF.

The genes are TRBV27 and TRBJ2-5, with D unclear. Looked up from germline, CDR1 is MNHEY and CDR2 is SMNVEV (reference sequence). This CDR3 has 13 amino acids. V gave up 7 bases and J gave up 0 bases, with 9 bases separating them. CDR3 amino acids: CASTGPDQETQYF. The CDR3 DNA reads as TGTGCCAGCACGGGCCCAGACCAAGAGACCCAGTACTTC.

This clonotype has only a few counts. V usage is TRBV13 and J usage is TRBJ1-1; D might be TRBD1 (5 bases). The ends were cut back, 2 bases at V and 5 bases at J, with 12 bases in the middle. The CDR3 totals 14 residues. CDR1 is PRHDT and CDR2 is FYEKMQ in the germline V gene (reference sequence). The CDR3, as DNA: TGTGCCAGCAGCTTATGGGCCGGGGCTACTGAAGCTTTCTTT. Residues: CASSLWAGATEAFF.

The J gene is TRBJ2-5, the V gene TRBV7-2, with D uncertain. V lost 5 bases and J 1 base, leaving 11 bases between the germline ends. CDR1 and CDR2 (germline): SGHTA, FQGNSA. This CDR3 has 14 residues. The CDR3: CASSKGRPQETQYF. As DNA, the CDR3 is TGTGCCAGCAGCAAAGGTCGTCCCCAAGAGACCCAGTACTTC.

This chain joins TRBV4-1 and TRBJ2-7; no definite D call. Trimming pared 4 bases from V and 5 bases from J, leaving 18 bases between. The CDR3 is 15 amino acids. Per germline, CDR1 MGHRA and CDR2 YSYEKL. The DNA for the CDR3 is TGCGCCAGCAGCCTGCGTCTTCAGCTAATCGACGAGCAGTACTTC. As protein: CASSLRLQLIDEQYF.

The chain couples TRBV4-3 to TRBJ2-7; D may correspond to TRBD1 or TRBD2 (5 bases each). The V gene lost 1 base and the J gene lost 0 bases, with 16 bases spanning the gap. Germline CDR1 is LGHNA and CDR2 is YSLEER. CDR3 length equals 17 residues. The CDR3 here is CASSQGISGTSSYEQYF. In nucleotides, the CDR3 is TGCGCCAGCAGCCAAGGAATTTCCGGGACGAGCTCCTACGAGCAGTACTTC.

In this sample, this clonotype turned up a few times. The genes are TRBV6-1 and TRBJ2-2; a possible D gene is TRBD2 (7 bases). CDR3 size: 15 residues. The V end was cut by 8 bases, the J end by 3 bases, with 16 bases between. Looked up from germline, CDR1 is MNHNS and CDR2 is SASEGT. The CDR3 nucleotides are TGTGCCAGCTCTGGGGGGGCGAGGTACACCGGGGAGCTGTTTTTT. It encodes CASSGGARYTGELFF.